A selection of T cell receptor beta chains follows, all from one sample in a study of CD8 T cells in Susac syndrome. TCRdb reanalysed the immunoSEQ multiplex PCR reads using MiXCR and keeps one entry per CDR3 protein. The data show around 79,000 distinct CDR3 sequences, about 95% seen once. The specimen was CD8+ T cells from PBMCs. The receptors stem from a human donor with multiple sclerosis. Each CDR3 is given with its conserved first and last residue. The D gene is left open where the match is weak. Clone size is not always given. Where it is, it says once, few, many or a class for expanded clones.

v_gene: TRBV7-8; d_gene: .; abundance: .; j_gene: TRBJ1-5; CDR3aa: CASSQRSGDNQPQHF; CDR3nt: TGTGCCAGCAGTCAGAGATCGGGTGATAATCAGCCCCAGCATTTT
v_gene: TRBV29-1; d_gene: .; abundance: .; j_gene: TRBJ2-1; CDR3aa: CSVEFEQFF; CDR3nt: TGCAGCGTTGAGTTCGAGCAGTTCTTC
v_gene: TRBV28; d_gene: .; abundance: .; j_gene: TRBJ2-7; CDR3aa: CASSRLVVEQYF; CDR3nt: TGTGCCAGCAGCCGGCTGGTCGTCGAGCAGTACTTC
v_gene: TRBV3-1; d_gene: TRBD1; abundance: .; j_gene: TRBJ2-5; CDR3aa: CASSFRQGRGETQYF; CDR3nt: TGTGCCAGCAGCTTTCGACAGGGCCGGGGAGAGACCCAGTACTTC
v_gene: TRBV10-3; d_gene: TRBD1; abundance: .; j_gene: TRBJ1-1; CDR3aa: CAISNRGAEAFF; CDR3nt: TGTGCCATCAGTAACAGGGGGGCTGAAGCTTTCTTT
v_gene: TRBV27; d_gene: .; abundance: .; j_gene: TRBJ2-5; CDR3aa: CASSLYRVAGETQYF; CDR3nt: TGTGCCAGCAGTTTGTACAGGGTCGCCGGGGAGACCCAGTACTTC
v_gene: TRBV12-3/TRBV12-4; d_gene: .; abundance: .; j_gene: TRBJ1-1; CDR3aa: CASCRSGEAFF; CDR3nt: TGTGCCAGCTGCCGATCAGGAGAAGCTTTCTTT
v_gene: TRBV7-9; d_gene: .; abundance: once; j_gene: TRBJ1-1; CDR3aa: CASTLTTDEAFF; CDR3nt: TGTGCCAGCACCCTGACAACAGATGAAGCTTTCTTT
v_gene: TRBV25-1; d_gene: .; abundance: .; j_gene: TRBJ2-5; CDR3aa: CASRDTEETQYF; CDR3nt: TGTGCCAGCCGGGACACCGAAGAGACCCAGTACTTC
v_gene: TRBV7-9; d_gene: .; abundance: .; j_gene: TRBJ2-5; CDR3aa: CASSLASDLGGEQYF; CDR3nt: TGTGCCAGCAGCTTAGCCTCTGATTTAGGAGGGGAGCAGTACTTC
v_gene: TRBV27; d_gene: TRBD1; abundance: .; j_gene: TRBJ1-1; CDR3aa: CASKPIQGSGTEAFF; CDR3nt: TGTGCCAGCAAACCGATACAGGGGAGCGGCACTGAAGCTTTCTTT
v_gene: TRBV6-2/TRBV6-3; d_gene: TRBD1; abundance: .; j_gene: TRBJ2-7; CDR3aa: CASSTYQGQGLSYEQYF; CDR3nt: TGTGCCAGCAGTACGTACCAGGGACAGGGGTTGTCCTACGAGCAGTACTTC
v_gene: TRBV2; d_gene: .; abundance: .; j_gene: TRBJ2-3; CDR3aa: CASSSSVELSTDTQYF; CDR3nt: TGTGCCAGCAGTTCTAGTGTCGAGCTGAGCACAGATACGCAGTATTTT
v_gene: TRBV18; d_gene: TRBD1; abundance: once; j_gene: TRBJ1-4; CDR3aa: CASSPQSGRGRDEKLFF; CDR3nt: TGTGCCAGCTCACCACAGTCGGGCAGGGGGCGAGATGAAAAACTGTTTTTT
v_gene: TRBV12-3/TRBV12-4; d_gene: .; abundance: .; j_gene: TRBJ2-7; CDR3aa: CASTSGGNEQYF; CDR3nt: TGTGCCAGCACCTCGGGCGGTAACGAGCAGTACTTC
v_gene: TRBV7-6; d_gene: .; abundance: .; j_gene: TRBJ2-3; CDR3aa: CASSVSTDTQYF; CDR3nt: TGTGCCAGCAGCGTCAGCACAGATACGCAGTATTTT
v_gene: TRBV6-5; d_gene: .; abundance: .; j_gene: TRBJ2-5; CDR3aa: CASTHGGAEYF; CDR3nt: TGTGCCAGCACCCATGGGGGGGCGGAGTACTTC
v_gene: TRBV27; d_gene: .; abundance: .; j_gene: TRBJ1-1; CDR3aa: CASSLSPLTAPGVGTEAFF; CDR3nt: TGTGCCAGCAGTTTATCACCCCTCACGGCCCCGGGCGTGGGCACTGAAGCTTTCTTT
v_gene: TRBV12-3/TRBV12-4; d_gene: TRBD2; abundance: .; j_gene: TRBJ2-7; CDR3aa: CASSLGSGSRYEQYF; CDR3nt: TGTGCCAGCAGTTTGGGTAGCGGGAGTCGCTACGAGCAGTACTTC